This TCR beta chain was captured in a study of lymphopenia after photon versus proton radiotherapy. The study, taken as a whole, reports: After the lymphocyte nadir, photon-treated repertoires showed oligoclonal expansion, especially of CD8+ Temra cells. Photon-treated patients lost naive T cells and TCR diversity; proton-treated stayed stable.

V lost 0 bases to trimming and J lost 5 bases, with 11 bases between them. Germline V gene sequence: CDR1 SGHVS, CDR2 FQNEAQ. This CDR3 comprises 14 residues. Comment on this clone: Its antigen is unknown.

The repertoire was sequenced with immunoSEQ multiplex PCR; TCRdb's copy has only in-frame clones and lacks some. The sample has 50,000 to 70,000 clones; around 87% are singletons. This chain uses TRBV7-8 with TRBJ2-7; TRBD2 might be the D (6 bases). The clonotype originates from an elderly man with esophageal cancer. The sequencing used peripheral blood, collected from a patient treated with proton-based radiotherapy. The CDR3, as DNA: TGTGCCAGCAGCTTAGCGGGGGGAGGTAACGAGCAGTACTTC. It translates to CASSLAGGGNEQYF.